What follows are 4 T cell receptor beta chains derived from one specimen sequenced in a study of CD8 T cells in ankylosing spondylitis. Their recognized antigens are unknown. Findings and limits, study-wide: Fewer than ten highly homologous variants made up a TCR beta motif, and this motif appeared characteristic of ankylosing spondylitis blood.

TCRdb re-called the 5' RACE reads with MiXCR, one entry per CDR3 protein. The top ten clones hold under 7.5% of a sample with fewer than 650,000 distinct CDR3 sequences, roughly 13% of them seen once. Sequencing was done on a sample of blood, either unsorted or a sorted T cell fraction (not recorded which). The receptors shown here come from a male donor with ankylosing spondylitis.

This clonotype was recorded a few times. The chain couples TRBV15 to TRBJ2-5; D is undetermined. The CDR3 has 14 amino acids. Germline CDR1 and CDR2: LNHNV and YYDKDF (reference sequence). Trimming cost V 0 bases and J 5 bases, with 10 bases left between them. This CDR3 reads CATSREDPGETQYF. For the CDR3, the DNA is TGTGCCACCAGCAGAGAGGACCCTGGGGAGACCCAGTACTTC.

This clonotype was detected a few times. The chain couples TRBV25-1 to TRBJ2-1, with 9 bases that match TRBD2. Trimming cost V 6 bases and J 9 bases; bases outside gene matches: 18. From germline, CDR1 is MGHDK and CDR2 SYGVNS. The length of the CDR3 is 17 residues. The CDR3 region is CASSSVGGIAGEGEQFF. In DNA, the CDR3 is TGTGCCAGCAGCTCCGTGGGGGGGATAGCGGGAGAGGGTGAGCAGTTCTTC.

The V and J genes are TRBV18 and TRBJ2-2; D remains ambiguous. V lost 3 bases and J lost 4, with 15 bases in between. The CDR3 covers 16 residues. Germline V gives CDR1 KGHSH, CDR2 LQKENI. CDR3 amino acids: CASSPPEGLSTGELFF. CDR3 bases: TGTGCCAGCTCACCCCCTGAAGGGTTGAGCACCGGGGAGCTGTTTTTT.

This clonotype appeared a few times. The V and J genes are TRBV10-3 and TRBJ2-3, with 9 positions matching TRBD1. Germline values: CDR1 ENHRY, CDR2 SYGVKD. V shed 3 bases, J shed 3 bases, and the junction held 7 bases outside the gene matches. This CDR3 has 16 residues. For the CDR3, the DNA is TGTGCCATCAGTGACCTGGGGGGACAGGGAACAGATACGCAGTATTTT. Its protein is CAISDLGGQGTDTQYF.